These T cell receptor beta chains were read from a single sample in a study of cytomegalovirus exposure and HLA in healthy donors. TCRdb's copy holds only in-frame clones and misses some; the assay was immunoSEQ multiplex PCR. The sample lists 150,000 to 200,000 clones; approximately 81% were seen once. Sequencing used PBMCs. The receptors originated from a middle-aged man in good health and CMV-seropositive. Each CDR3 is given with its conserved first and last residue. The D gene is left open where the match is weak. For some rows the clone size is stated as once, few or many, or as a class when expanded; others skip it.

clone_size: NA; d_call: NA; j_call: TRBJ1-3; v_call: TRBV5-1; cdr3_aa: CASSLESGKGNTIYF; cdr3_nt: TGCGCCAGCAGCTTGGAGTCAGGGAAAGGAAACACCATATATTTT
clone_size: NA; d_call: TRBD1; j_call: TRBJ1-1; v_call: TRBV7-9; cdr3_aa: CASSLGQGVTEAFF; cdr3_nt: TGTGCCAGCAGCTTAGGTCAGGGGGTGACTGAAGCTTTCTTT
clone_size: NA; d_call: TRBD1; j_call: TRBJ2-7; v_call: TRBV2; cdr3_aa: CAMGQERVYEQYF; cdr3_nt: TGTGCCATGGGACAGGAACGAGTCTACGAGCAGTACTTC
clone_size: NA; d_call: NA; j_call: TRBJ2-2; v_call: TRBV10-2; cdr3_aa: CASQRGPQGYTGELFF; cdr3_nt: TGCGCCAGCCAACGGGGCCCGCAGGGGTATACCGGGGAGCTGTTTTTT
clone_size: NA; d_call: NA; j_call: TRBJ1-1; v_call: TRBV14; cdr3_aa: CASSQVTGSEAFF; cdr3_nt: TGTGCCAGCAGCCAAGTTACAGGCTCTGAAGCTTTCTTT
clone_size: NA; d_call: NA; j_call: TRBJ2-5; v_call: TRBV29-1; cdr3_aa: CSVDYGTQETQYF; cdr3_nt: TGCAGCGTTGACTACGGGACTCAAGAGACCCAGTACTTC
clone_size: NA; d_call: NA; j_call: TRBJ1-2; v_call: TRBV5-1; cdr3_aa: CATGGEGANYGYTF; cdr3_nt: TGCGCCACTGGGGGGGAGGGGGCTAACTATGGCTACACCTTC
clone_size: NA; d_call: TRBD1; j_call: TRBJ2-5; v_call: TRBV25-1; cdr3_aa: CATGGETQYF; cdr3_nt: TGTGCGACAGGGGGGGAGACCCAGTACTTC
clone_size: NA; d_call: TRBD1; j_call: TRBJ2-1; v_call: TRBV5-1; cdr3_aa: CASSAMTGGGNEQFF; cdr3_nt: TGCGCCAGCAGCGCAATGACAGGGGGGGGCAATGAGCAGTTCTTC
clone_size: NA; d_call: NA; j_call: TRBJ2-1; v_call: TRBV28; cdr3_aa: CASSLRDILNEQFF; cdr3_nt: TGTGCCAGCAGCCTCCGGGACATCCTCAATGAGCAGTTCTTC
clone_size: few; d_call: NA; j_call: TRBJ2-7; v_call: TRBV25-1; cdr3_aa: CASSESRGLYEQYF; cdr3_nt: TGTGCCAGCAGTGAAAGCAGGGGCCTTTACGAGCAGTACTTC
clone_size: NA; d_call: TRBD2; j_call: TRBJ2-3; v_call: TRBV9; cdr3_aa: CASSVARGLAVLGTDTQYF; cdr3_nt: TGTGCCAGCAGCGTAGCTAGAGGACTAGCGGTACTGGGCACAGATACGCAGTATTTT
clone_size: once; d_call: TRBD2; j_call: TRBJ2-7; v_call: TRBV27; cdr3_aa: CASSSSPLAGVYEQYF; cdr3_nt: TGTGCCAGCAGTTCCTCACCCCTAGCGGGAGTATACGAGCAGTACTTC
clone_size: NA; d_call: NA; j_call: TRBJ2-7; v_call: TRBV15; cdr3_aa: CATSRGRVESYEQYF; cdr3_nt: TGTGCCACCAGCAGAGGTCGGGTGGAGAGCTACGAGCAGTACTTC
clone_size: NA; d_call: NA; j_call: TRBJ2-1; v_call: TRBV29-1; cdr3_aa: CSVVNPPGGNEQFF; cdr3_nt: TGCAGCGTTGTAAATCCCCCCGGAGGGAATGAGCAGTTCTTC
clone_size: NA; d_call: NA; j_call: TRBJ1-3; v_call: TRBV5-1; cdr3_aa: CASSLEGGRFSGNTIYF; cdr3_nt: TGCGCCAGCAGCTTGGAGGGGGGGCGATTCTCTGGAAACACCATATATTTT
clone_size: NA; d_call: TRBD2; j_call: TRBJ2-2; v_call: TRBV5-4; cdr3_aa: CASSLFTGGGAPGELFF; cdr3_nt: TGTGCCAGCAGCTTGTTCACCGGCGGGGGGGCCCCCGGGGAGCTGTTTTTT
clone_size: NA; d_call: NA; j_call: TRBJ1-5; v_call: TRBV29-1; cdr3_aa: CSVETGMDQPQHF; cdr3_nt: TGCAGCGTTGAAACAGGGATGGATCAGCCCCAGCATTTT
clone_size: NA; d_call: TRBD2; j_call: TRBJ2-1; v_call: TRBV5-1; cdr3_aa: CASSLALAGGNEQFF; cdr3_nt: TGCGCCAGCAGCTTGGCTCTAGCGGGGGGGAATGAGCAGTTCTTC
clone_size: NA; d_call: TRBD2; j_call: TRBJ2-3; v_call: TRBV7-3; cdr3_aa: CASSLGAGGSTDTQYF; cdr3_nt: TGTGCCAGCAGCTTGGGGGCGGGAGGTTCCACAGATACGCAGTATTTT
clone_size: NA; d_call: NA; j_call: TRBJ1-2; v_call: TRBV4-3; cdr3_aa: CASSPRTDGYGYTF; cdr3_nt: TGCGCCAGCAGCCCCCGGACTGACGGCTATGGCTACACCTTC
clone_size: NA; d_call: TRBD1; j_call: TRBJ1-2; v_call: TRBV7-2; cdr3_aa: CASSLTGQGANGYTF; cdr3_nt: TGTGCCAGCAGCTTAACGGGACAGGGGGCAAATGGCTACACCTTC
clone_size: NA; d_call: NA; j_call: TRBJ2-5; v_call: TRBV7-9; cdr3_aa: CASSFPGSGTQYF; cdr3_nt: TGTGCCAGCAGCTTCCCCGGTTCGGGGACCCAGTACTTC
clone_size: NA; d_call: NA; j_call: TRBJ2-5; v_call: TRBV14; cdr3_aa: CASSQSWGQTQYF; cdr3_nt: TGTGCCAGCAGCCAATCGTGGGGCCAGACCCAGTACTTC
clone_size: NA; d_call: TRBD2; j_call: TRBJ2-7; v_call: TRBV27; cdr3_aa: CASSFGGGYEQYF; cdr3_nt: TGTGCCAGCAGTTTTGGGGGGGGGTACGAGCAGTACTTC
clone_size: NA; d_call: NA; j_call: TRBJ2-7; v_call: TRBV29-1; cdr3_aa: CSAYRDSYEQYF; cdr3_nt: TGCAGCGCTTACAGGGACTCCTACGAGCAGTACTTC
clone_size: NA; d_call: NA; j_call: TRBJ1-1; v_call: TRBV7-2; cdr3_aa: CASSFPQGRFTEAFF; cdr3_nt: TGTGCCAGCAGCTTCCCCCAGGGAAGGTTCACTGAAGCTTTCTTT
clone_size: NA; d_call: TRBD1; j_call: TRBJ1-2; v_call: TRBV30; cdr3_aa: CAWSARQGAYGYTF; cdr3_nt: TGTGCCTGGAGTGCACGACAGGGTGCTTATGGCTACACCTTC
clone_size: once; d_call: NA; j_call: TRBJ2-3; v_call: TRBV19; cdr3_aa: CASSSRGDTDTQYF; cdr3_nt: TGTGCCAGTAGTTCCCGGGGTGACACAGATACGCAGTATTTT
clone_size: few; d_call: NA; j_call: TRBJ2-7; v_call: TRBV27; cdr3_aa: CASTSAGNYEQYF; cdr3_nt: TGTGCCAGCACCTCGGCAGGGAACTACGAGCAGTACTTC
clone_size: NA; d_call: NA; j_call: TRBJ2-1; v_call: TRBV9; cdr3_aa: CASSVGGHGSYNEQFF; cdr3_nt: TGTGCCAGCAGCGTTGGAGGGCATGGTTCCTACAATGAGCAGTTCTTC
clone_size: NA; d_call: TRBD2; j_call: TRBJ2-1; v_call: TRBV7-6; cdr3_aa: CASSLTSVNEQFF; cdr3_nt: TGTGCCAGCAGCTTAACTAGCGTGAATGAGCAGTTCTTC
clone_size: NA; d_call: TRBD1; j_call: TRBJ1-4; v_call: TRBV18; cdr3_aa: CASSWDRGREKLFF; cdr3_nt: TGTGCCAGCTCATGGGACAGGGGGCGTGAAAAACTGTTTTTT
clone_size: once; d_call: NA; j_call: TRBJ2-5; v_call: TRBV7-7; cdr3_aa: CASSLAGTPRETQYF; cdr3_nt: TGTGCTAGCAGCTTGGCCGGGACACCACGGGAGACCCAGTACTTC
clone_size: few; d_call: TRBD2; j_call: TRBJ2-2; v_call: TRBV7-9; cdr3_aa: CASSREGIGELFF; cdr3_nt: TGTGCCAGCAGTCGGGAGGGGATCGGGGAGCTGTTTTTT
clone_size: NA; d_call: NA; j_call: TRBJ2-1; v_call: TRBV6-5; cdr3_aa: CASSYGSAPYNEQFF; cdr3_nt: TGTGCCAGCAGTTACGGTAGCGCTCCCTACAATGAGCAGTTCTTC
clone_size: once; d_call: NA; j_call: TRBJ1-2; v_call: TRBV6-1; cdr3_aa: CASSGGIRGVSYGYTF; cdr3_nt: TGTGCCAGCAGTGGAGGGATCCGGGGGGTCAGCTATGGCTACACCTTC
clone_size: NA; d_call: NA; j_call: TRBJ2-7; v_call: TRBV2; cdr3_aa: CATATGMNYEQYF; cdr3_nt: TGTGCCACCGCCACAGGGATGAACTACGAGCAGTACTTC
clone_size: NA; d_call: NA; j_call: TRBJ2-1; v_call: TRBV9; cdr3_aa: CASSSGGYNEQFF; cdr3_nt: TGTGCCAGCAGCTCAGGGGGGTACAATGAGCAGTTCTTC
clone_size: NA; d_call: TRBD2; j_call: TRBJ2-6; v_call: TRBV10-3; cdr3_aa: CATGREGNSGANVLTF; cdr3_nt: TGTGCCACAGGGAGGGAAGGAAACTCTGGGGCCAACGTCCTGACTTTC
clone_size: NA; d_call: NA; j_call: TRBJ2-7; v_call: TRBV5-1; cdr3_aa: CASSLATYDEQYF; cdr3_nt: TGCGCCAGCAGCTTGGCGACTTACGATGAGCAGTACTTC
clone_size: NA; d_call: TRBD1; j_call: TRBJ2-1; v_call: TRBV19; cdr3_aa: CASSGGTGGRIYNEQFF; cdr3_nt: TGTGCCAGTAGTGGAGGGACAGGGGGACGTATATACAATGAGCAGTTCTTC
clone_size: NA; d_call: TRBD1; j_call: TRBJ2-7; v_call: TRBV18; cdr3_aa: CASSSSTGGRGEQYF; cdr3_nt: TGTGCCAGCTCATCCTCGACAGGGGGTCGTGGCGAGCAGTACTTC
clone_size: NA; d_call: NA; j_call: TRBJ2-7; v_call: TRBV5-3; cdr3_aa: CARSLNQGKQYF; cdr3_nt: TGTGCCAGAAGCTTAAACCAGGGTAAGCAGTACTTC
clone_size: NA; d_call: TRBD1; j_call: TRBJ1-3; v_call: TRBV5-1; cdr3_aa: CASSPGGGYSSGNTIYF; cdr3_nt: TGCGCCAGCAGCCCGGGAGGGGGCTACTCCTCTGGAAACACCATATATTTT
clone_size: NA; d_call: NA; j_call: TRBJ1-2; v_call: TRBV29-1; cdr3_aa: CSVEEAYTF; cdr3_nt: TGCAGCGTCGAGGAGGCCTACACCTTC
clone_size: NA; d_call: TRBD1; j_call: TRBJ1-1; v_call: TRBV7-6; cdr3_aa: CASSSFDAGGEAFF; cdr3_nt: TGTGCCAGCAGCTCCTTCGACGCAGGGGGCGAAGCTTTCTTT
clone_size: few; d_call: NA; j_call: TRBJ2-1; v_call: TRBV4-1; cdr3_aa: CASSQDRHRDSYNEQFF; cdr3_nt: TGCGCCAGCAGCCAAGACCGTCACAGGGACTCCTACAATGAGCAGTTCTTC